These T cell receptor beta chains were read from a single sample in a study of beta chain features in type 1 diabetes. Sequencing used immunoSEQ multiplex PCR; TCRdb keeps in-frame clones, though not all of them. There are about 650,000 clones in the sample; roughly 12% occur only once, and around 0.12% lies in the top ten. The sequenced sample consisted of naive CD4+ T cells from blood. The source of these receptors is a young man with type 1 diabetes. Both conserved end residues are part of each CDR3. Fields, in order: J gene, V gene, clone size, D gene, CDR3 DNA, CDR3 protein. The D gene is left open where the match is weak. Expanded clones are given a class, and other clones once, few, many or no size at all.

>TRBJ2-7|TRBV15|NA|NA
TGTGCCACCAGCAGTCCGGAGGGGGATTCCTACGAGCAGTACTTC
CATSSPEGDSYEQYF
>TRBJ2-7|TRBV7-2|NA|NA
TGTGCCAGCAGCGCCCAGGGGGGCAATTCCTACGAGCAGTACTTC
CASSAQGGNSYEQYF
>TRBJ2-7|TRBV9|NA|TRBD1
TGTGCCAGCAGCGCTGGGACAGGACTACTGTACGAGCAGTACTTC
CASSAGTGLLYEQYF
>TRBJ1-2|TRBV7-9|few|NA
TGTGCCAGCAGCTTAGCGTGGGGGTCAGCTGAACTCTATGGCTACACCTTC
CASSLAWGSAELYGYTF
>TRBJ1-4|TRBV10-3|few|NA
TGTGCCATCAGTATGGCTGGCAATGAAAAACTGTTTTTT
CAISMAGNEKLFF
>TRBJ2-3|TRBV4-2|few|TRBD1
TGTGCCAGCAGCCAAGATAAAGGGGGCGAAAATACGCAGTATTTT
CASSQDKGGENTQYF
>TRBJ1-4|TRBV9|NA|NA
TGTGCCAGCAGCGTAGCTGTGGGGGGCGCATATGAAAAACTGTTTTTT
CASSVAVGGAYEKLFF
>TRBJ2-1|TRBV29-1|few|NA
TGCAGCGTCCTGTCTGGGGACCCCCACAATGAGCAGTTCTTC
CSVLSGDPHNEQFF
>TRBJ2-3|TRBV4-2|NA|NA
TGTGCCAGCAGCCAGGGGTTGGAAGATACGCAGTATTTT
CASSQGLEDTQYF
>TRBJ1-2|TRBV7-8|NA|NA
TGTGCCAGCAGCTTGAAGTCGGCCAAGCTTAACTATGGCTACACCTTC
CASSLKSAKLNYGYTF
>TRBJ2-7|TRBV5-1|few|TRBD2
TGCGCCAGCAGCCAAACCGGGACTATATCCTACGAGCAGTACTTC
CASSQTGTISYEQYF
>TRBJ2-7|TRBV5-4|few|NA
TGTGCCAGCAGCATCCCGGACAGCTACGAGCAGTACTTC
CASSIPDSYEQYF
>TRBJ1-1|TRBV7-2|NA|NA
TGTGCCAGCAGCTCCGACCGGGGGACTGAAGCTTTCTTT
CASSSDRGTEAFF
>TRBJ2-3|TRBV4-3|few|NA
TGCGCCAGCAGCCGCCCGATCGTCGAGACAGATACGCAGTATTTT
CASSRPIVETDTQYF
>TRBJ2-1|TRBV30|few|TRBD2
TGTGCCTGTAGGACTAGCGGGGGGAGCTCCTACAATGAGCAGTTCTTC
CACRTSGGSSYNEQFF
>TRBJ2-1|TRBV28|NA|NA
TGTGCCAGTACATTACGCGAGTACAATGAGCAGTTCTTC
CASTLREYNEQFF